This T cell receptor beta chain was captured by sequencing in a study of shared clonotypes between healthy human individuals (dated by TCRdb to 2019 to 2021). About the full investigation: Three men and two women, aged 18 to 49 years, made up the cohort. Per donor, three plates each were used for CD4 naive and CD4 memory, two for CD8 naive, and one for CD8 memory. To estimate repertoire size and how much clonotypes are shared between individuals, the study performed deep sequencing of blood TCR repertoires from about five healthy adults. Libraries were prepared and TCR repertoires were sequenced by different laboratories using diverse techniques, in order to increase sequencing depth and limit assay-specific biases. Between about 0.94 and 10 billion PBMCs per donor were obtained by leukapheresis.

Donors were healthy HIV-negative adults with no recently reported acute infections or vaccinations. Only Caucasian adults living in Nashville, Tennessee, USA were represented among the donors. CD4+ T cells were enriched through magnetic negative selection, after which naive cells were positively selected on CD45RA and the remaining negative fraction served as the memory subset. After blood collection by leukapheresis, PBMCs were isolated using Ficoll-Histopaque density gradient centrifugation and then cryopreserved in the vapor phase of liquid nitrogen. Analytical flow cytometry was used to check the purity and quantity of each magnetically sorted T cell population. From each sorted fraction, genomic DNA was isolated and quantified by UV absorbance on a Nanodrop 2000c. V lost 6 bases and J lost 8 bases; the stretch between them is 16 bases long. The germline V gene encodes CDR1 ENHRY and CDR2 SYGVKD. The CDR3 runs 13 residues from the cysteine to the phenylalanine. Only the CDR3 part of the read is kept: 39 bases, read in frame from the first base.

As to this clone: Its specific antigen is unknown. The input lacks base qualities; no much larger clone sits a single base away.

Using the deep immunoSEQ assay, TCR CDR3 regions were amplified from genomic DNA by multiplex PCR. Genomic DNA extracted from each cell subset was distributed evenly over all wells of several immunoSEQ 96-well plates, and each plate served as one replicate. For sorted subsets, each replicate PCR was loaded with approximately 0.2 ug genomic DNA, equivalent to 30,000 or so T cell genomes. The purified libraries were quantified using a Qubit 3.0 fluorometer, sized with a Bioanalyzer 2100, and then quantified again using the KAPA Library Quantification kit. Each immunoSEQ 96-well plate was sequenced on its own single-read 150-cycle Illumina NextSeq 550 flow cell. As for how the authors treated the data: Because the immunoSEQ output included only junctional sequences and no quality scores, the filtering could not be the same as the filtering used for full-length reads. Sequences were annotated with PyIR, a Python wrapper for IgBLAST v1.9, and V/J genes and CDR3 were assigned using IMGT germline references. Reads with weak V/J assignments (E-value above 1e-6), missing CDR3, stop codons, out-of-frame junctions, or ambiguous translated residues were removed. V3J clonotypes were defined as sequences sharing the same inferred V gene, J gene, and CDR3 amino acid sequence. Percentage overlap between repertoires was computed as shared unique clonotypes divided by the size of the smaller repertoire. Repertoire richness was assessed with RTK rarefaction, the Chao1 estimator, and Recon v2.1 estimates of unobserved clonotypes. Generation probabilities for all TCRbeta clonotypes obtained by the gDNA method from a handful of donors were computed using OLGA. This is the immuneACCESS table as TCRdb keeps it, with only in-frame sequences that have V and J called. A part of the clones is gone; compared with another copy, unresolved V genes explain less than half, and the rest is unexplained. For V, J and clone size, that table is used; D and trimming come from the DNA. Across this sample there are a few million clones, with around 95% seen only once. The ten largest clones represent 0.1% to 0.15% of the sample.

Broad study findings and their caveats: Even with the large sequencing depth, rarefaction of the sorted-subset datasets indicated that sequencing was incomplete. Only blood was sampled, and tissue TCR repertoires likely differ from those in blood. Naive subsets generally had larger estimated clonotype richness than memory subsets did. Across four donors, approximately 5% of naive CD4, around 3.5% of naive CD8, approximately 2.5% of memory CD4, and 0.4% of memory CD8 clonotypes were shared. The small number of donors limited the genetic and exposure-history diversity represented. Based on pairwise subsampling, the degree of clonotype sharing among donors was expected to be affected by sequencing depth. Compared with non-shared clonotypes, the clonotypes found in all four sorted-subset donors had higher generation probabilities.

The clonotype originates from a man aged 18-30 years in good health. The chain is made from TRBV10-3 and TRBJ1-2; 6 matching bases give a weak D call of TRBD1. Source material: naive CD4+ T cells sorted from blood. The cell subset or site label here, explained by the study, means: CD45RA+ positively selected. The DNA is TGTGCCATCAGGAACAGGGTGGGCCCGGGCTACACCTTC. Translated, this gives CAIRNRVGPGYTF.